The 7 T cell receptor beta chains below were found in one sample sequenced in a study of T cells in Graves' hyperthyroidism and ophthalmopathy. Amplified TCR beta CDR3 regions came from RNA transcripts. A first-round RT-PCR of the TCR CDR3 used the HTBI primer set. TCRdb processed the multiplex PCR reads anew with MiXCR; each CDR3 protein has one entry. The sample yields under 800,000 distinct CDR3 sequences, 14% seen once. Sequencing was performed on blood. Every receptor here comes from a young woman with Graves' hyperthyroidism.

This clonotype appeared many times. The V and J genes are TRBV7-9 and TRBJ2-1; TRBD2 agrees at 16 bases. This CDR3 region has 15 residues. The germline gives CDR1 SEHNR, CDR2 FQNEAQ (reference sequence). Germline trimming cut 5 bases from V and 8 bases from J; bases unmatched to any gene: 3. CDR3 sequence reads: CASSHGTSGRDEQFF. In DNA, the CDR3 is TGTGCCAGCAGCCACGGGACTAGCGGGAGGGATGAGCAGTTCTTC.

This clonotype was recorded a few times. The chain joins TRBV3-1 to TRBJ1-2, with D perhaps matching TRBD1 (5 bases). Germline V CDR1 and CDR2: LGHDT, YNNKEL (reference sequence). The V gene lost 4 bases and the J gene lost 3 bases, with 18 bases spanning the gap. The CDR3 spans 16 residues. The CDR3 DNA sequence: TGTGCCAGCAGCCCTCTCGATGAGGGGAATTACTATGGCTACACCTTC. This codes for CASSPLDEGNYYGYTF.

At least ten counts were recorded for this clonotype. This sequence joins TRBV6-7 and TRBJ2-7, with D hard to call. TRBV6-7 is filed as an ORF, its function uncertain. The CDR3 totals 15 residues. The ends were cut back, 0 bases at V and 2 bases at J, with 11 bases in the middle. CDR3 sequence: CASSYSQGPAYEQYF. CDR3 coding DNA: TGTGCCAGCAGTTACTCTCAAGGGCCGGCCTACGAGCAGTACTTC.

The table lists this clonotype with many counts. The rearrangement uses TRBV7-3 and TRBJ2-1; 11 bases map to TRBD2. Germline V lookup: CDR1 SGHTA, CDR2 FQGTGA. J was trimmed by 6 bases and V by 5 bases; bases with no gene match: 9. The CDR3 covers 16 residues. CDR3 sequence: CASSPYPGLAANEQFF. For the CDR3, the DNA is TGTGCCAGCAGCCCTTATCCGGGACTAGCGGCCAATGAGCAGTTCTTC.

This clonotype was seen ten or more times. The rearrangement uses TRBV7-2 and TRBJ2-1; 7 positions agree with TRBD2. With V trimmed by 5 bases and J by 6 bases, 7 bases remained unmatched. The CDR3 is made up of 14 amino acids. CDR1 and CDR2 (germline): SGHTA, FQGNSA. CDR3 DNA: TGTGCCAGCAGCCGTAGCGGGTGGCTCAATGAGCAGTTCTTC. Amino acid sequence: CASSRSGWLNEQFF.

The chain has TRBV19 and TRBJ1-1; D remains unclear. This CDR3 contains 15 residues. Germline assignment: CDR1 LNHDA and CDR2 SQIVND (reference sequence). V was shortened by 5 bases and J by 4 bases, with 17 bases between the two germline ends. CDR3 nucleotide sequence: TGTGCCAGTAGTCCTCGGTGGGCAAGGGTCACTGAAGCTTTCTTT. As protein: CASSPRWARVTEAFF.

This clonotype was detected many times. The CDR3 loop reads CASRYLGASNTEAFF. CDR3 bases: TGTGCCAGCAGATATTTGGGGGCGTCGAACACTGAAGCTTTCTTT. The chain recombines TRBV7-9 with TRBJ1-1; weak D call: TRBD1 (6 bases). V was clipped by 6 bases and J by 1 base, with 15 bases between them. This CDR3 has 15 residues. Germline loops: CDR1 SEHNR, CDR2 FQNEAQ (reference sequence).